This TCR beta chain was obtained from a study of T cell responses to AZD1222 COVID-19 vaccine. As for the study in general: Analyses pooled second doses at about 4 or about 12 weeks.

In the case of this clone: As yet, its antigen is unknown.

Here immunoSEQ multiplex PCR was the method, and the copy in TCRdb shows in-frame clones only, minus some. The sample yields about 140,000 clones, around 90% seen once. General observations from the study: Spike-wide vaccine-associated CD4 TCRs dominated at 160-218 and 743-854.

V was clipped by 6 bases and J by 2 bases, with 15 bases between them. CDR1 and CDR2 from the germline V gene are MNHEY and SVGAGI. The CDR3 has 15 amino acids. Sequencing was performed on peripheral blood, taken on day 0 of AZD1222 vaccination. The chain recombines TRBV6-5 with TRBJ2-3, with unresolved D. This sequence originates from an adult in good health. CDR3 nucleotide sequence: TGTGCCAGCAGGGCCGGTCCTCCCGCCACAGATACGCAGTATTTT. The encoded protein is CASRAGPPATDTQYF.